A single count supports the clone carrying this T cell receptor (beta chain). Its specificity is unknown. The CDR3 is made up of 16 amino acids. Looked up from germline, CDR1 is SGHRS and CDR2 is YFSETQ. The ends were cut back, 0 bases at V and 3 bases at J, with 10 bases in the middle. The sample is drawn from a study of T cell repertoires in cytomegalovirus infection. Background on the study: Recently described HLA-C-restricted plus well-studied HLA-B-restricted CMV epitopes were used. Study-level points and caveats: HLA-C-restricted CMV clonotypes gave the most frequent clonotype in two of eight donors.

A single record per CDR3 protein comes from TCRdb applying MiXCR to the reads. The data show about 310,000 distinct CDR3 sequences, with approximately 25% seen just once and roughly 13% held by the top ten. The origin of this receptor is a human donor in good health (CMV status not recorded). Some clones in this sample may be carry-over from other donors' samples. The sample in question was cultured PBMCs, obtained from culture after CMV antigen stimulation. V usage is TRBV5-1 and J usage is TRBJ1-6; D not resolved. CDR3: CASSLVGGYYNSPLHF. As DNA, the CDR3 is TGCGCCAGCAGCTTGGTCGGAGGGTACTATAATTCACCCCTCCACTTT.